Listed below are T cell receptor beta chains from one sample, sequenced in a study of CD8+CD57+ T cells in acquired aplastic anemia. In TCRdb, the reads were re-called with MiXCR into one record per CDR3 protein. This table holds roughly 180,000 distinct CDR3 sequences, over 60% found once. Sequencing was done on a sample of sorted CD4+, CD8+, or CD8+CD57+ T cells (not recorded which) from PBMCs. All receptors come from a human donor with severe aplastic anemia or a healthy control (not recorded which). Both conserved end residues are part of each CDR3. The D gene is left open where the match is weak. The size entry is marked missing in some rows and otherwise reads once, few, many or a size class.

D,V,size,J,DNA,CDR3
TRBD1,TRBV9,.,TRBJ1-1,TGTGCCAGCAGCCCCGACGAACAGGGGGAGGACACTGAAGCTTTCTTT,CASSPDEQGEDTEAFF
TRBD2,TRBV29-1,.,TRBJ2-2,TGCAGCGTTGTAGCGGGCAGCCGGGGAGGGGTGAACACCGGGGAGCTGTTTTTT,CSVVAGSRGGVNTGELFF
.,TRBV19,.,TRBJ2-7,TGTGCCAGCAGTTTAGGTACAGGGCGTCGCGAGCAGTACTTC,CASSLGTGRREQYF
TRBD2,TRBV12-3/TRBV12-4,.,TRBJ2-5,TGTGCCAGCAGCCCCGGGACTAGCGGGGGAGAGACCCAGTACTTC,CASSPGTSGGETQYF
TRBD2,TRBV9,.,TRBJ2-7,TGTGCCAGCAGCGGATGGACTAGCGGGGGCAACTACGAGCAGTACTTC,CASSGWTSGGNYEQYF
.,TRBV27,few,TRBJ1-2,TGTGCCAGCAGTTTATTCCCGGATCTCTACTATGGCTACACCTTC,CASSLFPDLYYGYTF
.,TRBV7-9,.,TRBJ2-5,TGTGCCAGCAGCTTGGTTGCGGATCAAGAGACCCAGTACTTC,CASSLVADQETQYF
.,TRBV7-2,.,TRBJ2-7,TGCGCCAGCAGCCCCGGGACCCTCGGCTACGAGCAGTACTTC,CASSPGTLGYEQYF
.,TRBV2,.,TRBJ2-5,TGTGCCAGCATGAGCGTGGAGACCCAGTACTTC,CASMSVETQYF
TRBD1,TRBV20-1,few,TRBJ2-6,TGCAGTGCCCGGACAGGGGCAGGGGCCAACGTCCTGACTTTC,CSARTGAGANVLTF
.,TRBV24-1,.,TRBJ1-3,TGTGCCACCATGGATTTAGCGGGAAACACCATATATTTT,CATMDLAGNTIYF
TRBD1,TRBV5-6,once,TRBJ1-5,TGTGCCAGCAGCTTCGACAGGGAAAAACAGCCCCAGCATTTT,CASSFDREKQPQHF
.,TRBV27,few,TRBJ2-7,TGTGCCAGCAGTTGGGGGGCTCTAAACGAGCAGTACTTC,CASSWGALNEQYF
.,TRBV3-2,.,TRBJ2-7,TGTGCCAGCAGCCAAGTAAGGGCGGGACACCCTTACGAGCAGTACTTC,CASSQVRAGHPYEQYF
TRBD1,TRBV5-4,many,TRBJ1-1,TGTGCCAGCAGCTCCGACAGGGATTACACTGAAGCTTTCTTT,CASSSDRDYTEAFF
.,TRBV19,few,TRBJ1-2,TGTGCCAGTAGTATAGGGCGGGCAGCCTATGGCTACACCTTC,CASSIGRAAYGYTF
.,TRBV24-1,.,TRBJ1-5,TGTGCCACCAGTATCCGGGGGGAGAGCCAGCCCCAGCATTTT,CATSIRGESQPQHF
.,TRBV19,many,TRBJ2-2,TGTGCCAGTAGTATTCCCGGGGAGCTGTTTTTT,CASSIPGELFF
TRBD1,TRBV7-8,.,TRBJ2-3,TGTGCCAGCAGCATAAACAGGGGGCTCAGCACAGATACGCAGTATTTT,CASSINRGLSTDTQYF